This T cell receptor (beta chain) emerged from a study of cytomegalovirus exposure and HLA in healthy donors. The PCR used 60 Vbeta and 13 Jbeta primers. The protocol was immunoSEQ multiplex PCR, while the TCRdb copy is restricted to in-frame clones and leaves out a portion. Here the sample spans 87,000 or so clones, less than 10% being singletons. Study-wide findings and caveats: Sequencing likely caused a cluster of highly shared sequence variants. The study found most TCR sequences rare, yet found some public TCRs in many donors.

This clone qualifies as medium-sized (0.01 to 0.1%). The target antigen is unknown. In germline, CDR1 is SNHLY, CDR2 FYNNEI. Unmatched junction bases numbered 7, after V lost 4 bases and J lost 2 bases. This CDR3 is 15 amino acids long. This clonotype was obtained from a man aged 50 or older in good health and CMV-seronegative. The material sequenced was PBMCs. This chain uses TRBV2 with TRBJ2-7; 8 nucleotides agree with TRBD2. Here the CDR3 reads CASSGSGGFPYEQYF. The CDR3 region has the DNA TGTGCCAGCAGTGGCTCGGGAGGGTTCCCCTACGAGCAGTACTTC.